This T cell receptor (beta chain) was recovered during a study of control samples from healthy donors and cancer patients. Looked up from germline, CDR1 is MNHEY and CDR2 is SMNVEV (reference sequence). The CDR3 is 14 amino acids. V lost 7 bases and J 6 bases, leaving 19 bases between the germline ends. Clones were sequenced by immunoSEQ multiplex PCR, and TCRdb holds only the in-frame ones, with some missing. The top ten clones hold approximately 6.1% of a sample with 150,000 or so clones, approximately 96% of them seen once. The genes are TRBV27 and TRBJ2-7; a weak D match, TRBD2 (6 bases). The sample comprised blood. This clonotype was obtained from a middle-aged man in good health. CDR3 sequence (DNA): TGTGCCAGCACTCGCGGGAACCGCGATGGCGAGCAGTACTTC. Protein: CASTRGNRDGEQYF.